This TCR beta chain was documented in a study of CD8+ T cells in alopecia areata. Study-level points and caveats: There were also resident alphabeta T cells of normal skin sequenced in scalp samples.

RNA was extracted and reverse transcribed into cDNA as the sequencing template. Here immunoSEQ multiplex PCR was the method, and the copy in TCRdb shows in-frame clones only, minus some. The profile covers about 160,000 clones, with around 71% appearing a single time and about 0.94% taken by the ten largest. Concerning this clone: Its antigen remains unidentified.

Treatment in this sample: oral pan-JAK inhibitor, 5-10 mg twice daily. Lesional scalp punch biopsies and peripheral blood came from alopecia areata patients. Isolation of CD4+ and CD8+ T cells from PBMCs was achieved by sorting. Germline trimming cut 7 bases from V and 5 bases from J; bases unmatched to any gene: 5. Germline values: CDR1 SNHLY, CDR2 FYNNEI. The CDR3 consists of 13 residues. The chain is built from TRBV2 and TRBJ1-5; 7 nucleotides match TRBD1. The sequence was collected from a human donor with alopecia areata. The sample here was CD4+ T cells sorted from blood, taken at week 4, from a patient treated with tofacitinib. DNA of the CDR3: TGTGCCAGCATGGGGGACAGTCATCAGCCCCAGCATTTT. Its translation is CASMGDSHQPQHF.